The 19 T cell receptor beta chains below all came from one sample that was sequenced in a study of beta chain features in type 1 diabetes (dated by TCRdb to between 2017 and 2018). Study-level results and caveats: Type 1 diabetes patients showed a moderate but significant shortening of TCRB CDR3 length in all four CD4+ subsets.

Antigens of these TCRs are unknown. Library method: the immunoSEQ multiplex PCR assay. All of the isolated RNA was reverse transcribed with the High Capacity cDNA Reverse Transcription Kit, so expressed TCRB transcripts were sequenced. Imported from immuneACCESS, the table was reduced by TCRdb to in-frame sequences with V and J called. These copies leave out some clones; in studies compared against another copy, an unresolved V gene accounts for under half, and the cause of the remainder is not known. This sample gives 550,000 to 850,000 clones in total; around 15% of them show up just once. Less than 0.025% of the sample belongs to the ten largest clones. Material: naive CD4+ T cells from blood. The meaning of the sample's cell subset or site label: true naive CD4+ T cells. Source of these receptors: a man between 18 and 29 years old with type 1 diabetes.

V and J are TRBV5-6 and TRBJ2-7; D gene unclear. Per germline, CDR1 SGHDT and CDR2 YYEEEE. Trimming pared 1 base from V and 3 bases from J, leaving 17 bases between. The CDR3 runs to 16 residues. The CDR3 DNA reads as TGTGCCAGCAGCTTGCAAGGGCAGGAACCGAACTACGAGCAGTACTTC. This sequence encodes CASSLQGQEPNYEQYF.

This clone was counted a few times. The chain carries TRBV4-1 and TRBJ2-3; 9 bases are a match to TRBD2. The CDR3 spans 17 residues. In germline, CDR1 is MGHRA, CDR2 YSYEKL. The V gene end was trimmed by 1 base and the J gene end by 3 bases; junction bases not matched to a gene: 8. The CDR3: CASSQAVVGLATDTQYF. The CDR3 DNA reads as TGCGCCAGCAGCCAAGCTGTCGTGGGACTAGCTACAGATACGCAGTATTTT.

This sequence joins TRBV10-3 and TRBJ1-2; D remains ambiguous. V was trimmed by 7 bases and J by 7 bases, leaving 10 bases between them. Germline V gene lookup returns CDR1 ENHRY and CDR2 SYGVKD. The CDR3 is 11 amino acids. CDR3 coding DNA: TGTGCCATCACGGTGGGAGGTGGCTACACCTTC. Protein product: CAITVGGGYTF.

The V call is TRBV7-3, the J call TRBJ2-5; a weak D match, TRBD1 (5 bases). The germline V and J ends were trimmed by 4 bases and 4 bases, with 13 bases remaining between them. This CDR3 comprises 14 residues. Germline V CDR1 and CDR2: SGHTA, FQGTGA. CDR3: CASSYQGTGETQYF. The CDR3 DNA is TGTGCCAGCAGCTACCAGGGAACGGGAGAGACCCAGTACTTC.

The chain has TRBV5-1 and TRBJ2-4; TRBD2 matches at 7 bases. This CDR3 has 15 residues. CDR1 and CDR2 from the germline V gene are SGHRS and YFSETQ. Unmatched junction bases numbered 9, after V lost 4 bases and J lost 5 bases. The DNA of the CDR3 is TGCGCCAGCAGCCATCGGGGGGATCCGCAAAACATTCAGTACTTC. Amino acid sequence: CASSHRGDPQNIQYF.

This clone has just a few counts. The rearrangement joins TRBV28 to TRBJ1-6; a possible D gene is TRBD1 (6 bases). Germline loops: CDR1 MDHEN, CDR2 SYDVKM. This CDR3 has 16 amino acids. With 4 bases removed from V and 8 bases from J, the gap between germline ends came to 18 bases. CDR3 amino acids: CASSSPIRGKDSPLHF. The CDR3, as DNA: TGTGCCAGCAGTTCACCGATCAGGGGTAAGGATTCACCCCTCCACTTT. The full variable domain, its missing parts supplied by reference TRBV28 and TRBJ1-6, is DVKVTQSSRYLVKRTGEKVFLECVQDMDHENMFWYRQDPGLGLRLIYFSYDVKMKEKGDIPEGYSVSREKKERFSLILESASTNQTSMYLCASSSPIRGKDSPLHFGNGTRLTVT.

This clone showed up just a few times. The rearrangement links TRBV30 to TRBJ2-2, with 9 bases matching TRBD2. V dropped 6 bases and J dropped 2; count of bases not matched to a gene: 4. Germline CDR1 reads GTSNPN; CDR2 reads SVGIG (reference sequence). The CDR3 is 14 residues long. DNA of the CDR3: TGTGCCTGCAGCGGGGGGCCCAACACCGGGGAGCTGTTTTTT. Encoded protein: CACSGGPNTGELFF.

The chain is built from TRBV28 and TRBJ1-2; 7 bases map to TRBD1. Germline V CDR1 and CDR2: MDHEN, SYDVKM. The CDR3 is made up of 13 amino acids. V trimming: 5 bases; J trimming: 7 bases; junction bases outside the gene matches: 7. This CDR3 is CASSLQGWSGYTF. CDR3 nucleotide sequence: TGTGCCAGCAGTCTACAGGGGTGGAGTGGCTACACCTTC.

The rearrangement links TRBV4-1 to TRBJ2-1; 7 nucleotides match TRBD1. With V trimmed by 3 bases and J by 3 bases, 8 bases remained unmatched. There are 16 residues in the CDR3. Germline V gene sequence: CDR1 MGHRA, CDR2 YSYEKL. CDR3 loop: CASSQEDRTLYNEQFF. The CDR3 nucleotides read TGCGCCAGCAGCCAGGAGGACAGGACCCTCTACAATGAGCAGTTCTTC.

This clone has just a few counts. The rearrangement uses TRBV5-1 and TRBJ2-7; D is unclear. The length of the CDR3 is 15 residues. Trimming left V 0 bases short and J 7 bases short, with 17 bases between. Germline V gives CDR1 SGHRS, CDR2 YFSETQ. The CDR3 reads CASSLVLGFGEEQYF. CDR3 DNA: TGCGCCAGCAGCTTGGTATTGGGTTTCGGTGAAGAGCAGTACTTC.

The V gene is TRBV6-5, the J gene TRBJ1-2; D is ambiguous. The V gene lost 3 bases and the J gene lost 3 bases, with 11 bases spanning the gap. Per germline, CDR1 MNHEY and CDR2 SVGAGI. This CDR3 contains 14 residues. DNA for the CDR3: TGTGCCAGCAGTTATAGCCATACGGACTATGGCTACACCTTC. This codes for CASSYSHTDYGYTF.

This clone was detected a few times. This rearrangement joins TRBV7-9 to TRBJ1-2, with D maybe TRBD1 (5 bases). The V gene lost 8 bases and the J gene lost 7 bases, with 17 bases spanning the gap. The CDR3 spans 13 residues. The germline V gene has CDR1 SEHNR and CDR2 FQNEAQ (reference sequence). The CDR3 coding sequence is TGTGCCAGCGCCCCCAGGGCCGCGGGTGGCTACACCTTC. Its protein is CASAPRAAGGYTF.

There are a few counts of this clone. The chain employs TRBV5-6 and TRBJ2-5; D is tentatively TRBD1 or TRBD2 (6 bases each). The CDR3 consists of 17 residues. Between the trimmed V and J ends, which lost 4 bases and 1 base, there was a span of 20 bases. Germline assignment: CDR1 SGHDT and CDR2 YYEEEE. The CDR3 DNA reads TGTGCCAGCAGCCCTGGAGGGGGGAACCCGCTCCAAGAGACCCAGTACTTC. Encoded protein: CASSPGGGNPLQETQYF.

This clone was seen a handful of times. This chain uses TRBV5-4 with TRBJ2-5; TRBD1 might be the D (6 bases). The V end lost 7 bases, the J end lost 5 bases, and 15 bases lay between the germline ends. CDR3 length equals 13 residues. Per the germline V gene, CDR1 is SGHNT and CDR2 is YYREEE (reference sequence). The CDR3: CASGGLTTETQYF. DNA for the CDR3: TGTGCCAGCGGGGGCTTAACGACGGAGACCCAGTACTTC. The entire variable domain, with the rest obtained from reference TRBV5-4 and TRBJ2-5, is as follows: ETGVTQSPTHLIKTRGQQVTLRCSSQSGHNTVSWYQQALGQGPQFIFQYYREEENGRGNFPPRFSGLQFPNYSSELNVNALELDDSALYLCASGGLTTETQYFGPGTRLLVL.

This clone was picked up a small number of times. This sequence joins TRBV9 and TRBJ2-7; 8 bases map to TRBD1. The CDR3 spans 14 residues. Germline lookup yields CDR1 SGDLS and CDR2 YYNGEE. Trimming at V came to 2 bases and at J to 2 bases, leaving 3 bases not matched to a gene. The CDR3 DNA reads as TGTGCCAGCAGCGTCCAGGGGGCCGCCTACGAGCAGTACTTC. This encodes CASSVQGAAYEQYF.

This clone appeared a few times. The CDR3 reads CASSLAGRVNTEAFF. CDR3 coding DNA: TGTGCCAGCAGCTTAGCCGGAAGGGTGAACACTGAAGCTTTCTTT. The V call is TRBV7-2, the J call TRBJ1-1; D gene ambiguous. The CDR3 has 15 amino acids. Between the trimmed V and J ends, which lost 0 bases and 0 bases, there was a span of 8 bases. Germline CDR1 reads SGHTA; CDR2 reads FQGNSA.

The chain is built from TRBV19 and TRBJ2-5; D is perhaps TRBD1 (6 bases). The CDR3 sequence is 15 residues long. V was cut by 4 bases and J by 5 bases, with 17 bases left in between. Germline V gene data show CDR1 as LNHDA and CDR2 as SQIVND (reference sequence). CDR3 loop: CASSKLQGLRETQYF. The CDR3, as DNA: TGTGCCAGTAGTAAACTACAGGGTCTAAGGGAGACCCAGTACTTC.

This clone appeared a few times. V gene TRBV30 combines with J gene TRBJ2-7; 8 bases map to TRBD1. The CDR3 runs 14 residues. J lost 12 bases, V lost 4 bases, and 17 bases had no gene match. Per the germline V gene, CDR1 is GTSNPN and CDR2 is SVGIG (reference sequence). CDR3 residues: CAWTRGSGGTSGYF. In nucleotides, the CDR3 is TGTGCCTGGACCCGAGGGTCAGGGGGCACGTCTGGGTACTTC.

The chain is built from TRBV4-1 and TRBJ2-5; D possibly corresponds to TRBD1 (6 bases). V lost 2 bases and J lost 1, with 11 bases in between. The CDR3 runs 15 residues. Germline V lookup: CDR1 MGHRA, CDR2 YSYEKL. CDR3 sequence reads: CASSQTGTSQETQYF. For the CDR3, the DNA is TGCGCCAGCAGCCAAACCGGGACAAGCCAAGAGACCCAGTACTTC.